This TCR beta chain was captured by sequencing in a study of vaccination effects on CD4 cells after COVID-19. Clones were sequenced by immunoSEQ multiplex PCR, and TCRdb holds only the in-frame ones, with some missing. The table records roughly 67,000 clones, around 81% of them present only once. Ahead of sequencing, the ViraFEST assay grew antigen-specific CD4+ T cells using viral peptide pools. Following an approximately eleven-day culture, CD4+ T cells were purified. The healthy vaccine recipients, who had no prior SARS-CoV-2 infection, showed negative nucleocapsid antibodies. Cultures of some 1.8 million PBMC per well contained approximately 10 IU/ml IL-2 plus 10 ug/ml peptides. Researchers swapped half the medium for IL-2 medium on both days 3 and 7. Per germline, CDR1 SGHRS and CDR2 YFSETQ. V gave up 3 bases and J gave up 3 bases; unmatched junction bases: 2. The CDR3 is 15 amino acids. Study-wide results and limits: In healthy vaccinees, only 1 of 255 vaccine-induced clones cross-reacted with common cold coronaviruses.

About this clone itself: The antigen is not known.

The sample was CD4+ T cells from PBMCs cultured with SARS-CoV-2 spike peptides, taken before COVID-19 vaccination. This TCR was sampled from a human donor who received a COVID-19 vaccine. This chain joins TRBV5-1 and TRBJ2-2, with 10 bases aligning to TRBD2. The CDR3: CASSSLAGDTGELFF. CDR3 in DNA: TGCGCCAGCAGCTCGCTAGCGGGGGACACCGGGGAGCTGTTTTTT.